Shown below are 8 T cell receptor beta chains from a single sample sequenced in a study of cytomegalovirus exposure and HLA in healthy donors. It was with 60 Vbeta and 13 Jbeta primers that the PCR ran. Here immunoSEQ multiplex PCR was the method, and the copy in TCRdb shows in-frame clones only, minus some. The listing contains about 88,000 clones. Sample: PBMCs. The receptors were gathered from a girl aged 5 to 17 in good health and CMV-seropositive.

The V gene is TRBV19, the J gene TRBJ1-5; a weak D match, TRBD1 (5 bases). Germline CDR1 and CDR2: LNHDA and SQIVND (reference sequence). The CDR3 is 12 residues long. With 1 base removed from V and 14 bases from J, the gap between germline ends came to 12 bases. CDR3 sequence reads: CASSIVGGRKHF. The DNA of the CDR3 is TGTGCCAGTAGTATAGTGGGGGGTAGGAAGCATTTT.

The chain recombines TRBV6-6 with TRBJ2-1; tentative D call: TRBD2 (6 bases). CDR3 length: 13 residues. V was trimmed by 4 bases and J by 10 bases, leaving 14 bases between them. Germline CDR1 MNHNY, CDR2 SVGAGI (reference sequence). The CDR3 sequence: CASSWASEREQFF. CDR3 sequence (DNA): TGTGCCAGCAGTTGGGCTAGCGAGAGAGAGCAGTTCTTC.

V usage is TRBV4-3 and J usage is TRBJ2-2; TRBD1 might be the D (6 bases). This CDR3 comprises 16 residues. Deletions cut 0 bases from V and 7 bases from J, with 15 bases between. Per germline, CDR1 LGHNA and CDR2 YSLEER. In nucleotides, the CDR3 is TGCGCCAGCAGCCAAGATAGACAGGTGGGGAGCGGGGAGCTGTTTTTT. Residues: CASSQDRQVGSGELFF.

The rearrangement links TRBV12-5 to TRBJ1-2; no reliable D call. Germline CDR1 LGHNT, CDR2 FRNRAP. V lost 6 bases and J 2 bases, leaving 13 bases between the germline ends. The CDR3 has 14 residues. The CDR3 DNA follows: TGTGCTAGTGGGGCCCCGGGAACCAACTATGGCTACACCTTC. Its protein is CASGAPGTNYGYTF.

The CDR3 DNA follows: TGCGCCAGCAGCTTGCAGGGAGAGCAGTACTTC. Protein: CASSLQGEQYF. This chain connects TRBV5-1 to TRBJ2-7; TRBD1 might be the D (5 bases). Germline V gives CDR1 SGHRS, CDR2 YFSETQ. The CDR3 consists of 11 residues. Trimming left V 1 base short and J 7 bases short, with 6 bases between.

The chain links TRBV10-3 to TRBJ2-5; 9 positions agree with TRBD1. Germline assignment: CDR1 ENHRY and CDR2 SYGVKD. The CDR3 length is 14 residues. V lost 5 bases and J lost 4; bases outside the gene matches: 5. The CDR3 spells CAISWDRAGETQYF. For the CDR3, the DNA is TGTGCCATCAGTTGGGACAGGGCAGGAGAGACCCAGTACTTC.

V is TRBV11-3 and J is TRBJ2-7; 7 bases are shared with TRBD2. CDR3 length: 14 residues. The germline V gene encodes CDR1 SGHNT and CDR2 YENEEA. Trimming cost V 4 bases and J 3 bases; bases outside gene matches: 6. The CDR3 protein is CASSSLSGHYEQYV. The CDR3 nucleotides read TGTGCCAGCAGCTCCCTTAGCGGGCACTACGAGCAGTACGTC.

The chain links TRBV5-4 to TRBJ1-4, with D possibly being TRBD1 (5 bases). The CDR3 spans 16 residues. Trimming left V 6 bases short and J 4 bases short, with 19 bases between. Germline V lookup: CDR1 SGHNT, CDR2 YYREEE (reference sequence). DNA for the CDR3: TGTGCCAGCACCCGGGAGAGGGCGGGGGGTAATGAAAAACTGTTTTTT. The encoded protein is CASTRERAGGNEKLFF.